This TCR beta chain was captured in a study of T cells in Graves' hyperthyroidism and ophthalmopathy. Regions amplified from RNA transcripts were the TCR beta CDR3 regions. Primed by the HTBI set, a first-round RT-PCR was run on the TCR CDR3. MiXCR, applied by TCRdb to the multiplex PCR reads, yields one record per CDR3 protein. The table records nearly 600,000 distinct CDR3 sequences, more than 11% of them present only once. This clonotype has at least ten counts. Germline assignment: CDR1 SEHNR and CDR2 FQNEAQ (reference sequence). Trimming took 10 bases from V and 5 from J, leaving 18 bases between them. This CDR3 contains 13 residues. Among the patients, aged 18 to 65, hyperthyroidism was newly diagnosed and had lasted under 2 months.

The receptor's source is a woman younger than 45 with Graves' hyperthyroidism that later progressed to Graves' ophthalmopathy. J is TRBJ2-7 and V is TRBV7-9; tentative D call: TRBD1 (5 bases). Input material: blood. The CDR3 is CAIGALEFHEQYF. CDR3 coding DNA: TGTGCCATAGGGGCTCTGGAGTTCCACGAGCAGTACTTC.